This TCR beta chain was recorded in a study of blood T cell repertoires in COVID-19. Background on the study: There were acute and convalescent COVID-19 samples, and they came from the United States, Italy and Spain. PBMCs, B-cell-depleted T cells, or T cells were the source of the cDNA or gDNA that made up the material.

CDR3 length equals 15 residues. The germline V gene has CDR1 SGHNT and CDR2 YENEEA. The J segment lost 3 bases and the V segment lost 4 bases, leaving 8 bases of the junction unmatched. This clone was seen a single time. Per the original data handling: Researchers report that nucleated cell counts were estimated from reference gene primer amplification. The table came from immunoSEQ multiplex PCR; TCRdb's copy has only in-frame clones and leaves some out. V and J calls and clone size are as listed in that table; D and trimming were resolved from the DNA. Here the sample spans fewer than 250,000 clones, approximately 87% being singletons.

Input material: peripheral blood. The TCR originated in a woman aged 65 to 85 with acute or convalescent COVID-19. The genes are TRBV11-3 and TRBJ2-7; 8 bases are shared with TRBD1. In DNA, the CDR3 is TGTGCCAGCAGCTCTGGGACAGGAAGAATCTACGAGCAGTACTTC. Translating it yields CASSSGTGRIYEQYF.